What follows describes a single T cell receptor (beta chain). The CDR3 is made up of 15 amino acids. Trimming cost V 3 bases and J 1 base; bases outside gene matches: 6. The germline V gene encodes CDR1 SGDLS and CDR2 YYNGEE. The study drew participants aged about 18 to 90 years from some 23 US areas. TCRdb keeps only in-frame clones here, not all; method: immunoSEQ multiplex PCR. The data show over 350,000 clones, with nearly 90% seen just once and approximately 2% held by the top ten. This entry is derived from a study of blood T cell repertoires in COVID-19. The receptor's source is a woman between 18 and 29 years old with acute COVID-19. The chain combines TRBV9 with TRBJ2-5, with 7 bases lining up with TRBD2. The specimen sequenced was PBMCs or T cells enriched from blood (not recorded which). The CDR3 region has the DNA TGTGCCAGCAGCGCCTGGGGGGGAAGCCAAGAGACCCAGTACTTC. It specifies CASSAWGGSQETQYF.